Below are 17 T cell receptor beta chains sequenced from a single sample in a study of T cell responses to AZD1222 COVID-19 vaccine. Assay: immunoSEQ multiplex PCR; the TCRdb copy retains only in-frame clones and omits some. The data show 150,000 or so clones, around 88% seen once. The sample here was peripheral blood, taken on day 0 of AZD1222 vaccination. These receptors all come from an adult in good health.

The gene calls are TRBV7-2 and TRBJ2-5, with 10 positions matching TRBD1. Germline CDR1 and CDR2: SGHTA and FQGNSA. The junction had 7 bases not matched to a gene; V was cut back by 7 bases and J by 5 bases. The CDR3 spans 14 residues. The CDR3 nucleotides are TGTGCCAGCAACCGACAGGGGGCGCGGGAGACCCAGTACTTC. Translating gives CASNRQGARETQYF.

CDR3 sequence: CASRRGQGAGTEAFF. The CDR3 DNA is TGTGCCAGCAGAAGAGGACAGGGGGCTGGCACTGAAGCTTTCTTT. The V call is TRBV2, the J call TRBJ1-1, with 11 nucleotides matching TRBD1. The germline CDR1 and CDR2 sequences are SNHLY and FYNNEI. Trimming removed 6 bases from V and 4 bases from J; junction bases left unmatched: 7. The CDR3 loop spans 15 amino acids.

The CDR3 here is CASHSLLAKNIQYF. The CDR3 nucleotides are TGTGCCAGCCATAGCTTACTAGCCAAAAACATTCAGTACTTC. The rearrangement joins TRBV19 to TRBJ2-4; D is undetermined. Germline CDR1 reads LNHDA; CDR2 reads SQIVND (reference sequence). The V end was cut by 9 bases, the J end by 0 bases, with 12 bases between. There are 14 residues in the CDR3. The variable domain in full, completed from reference TRBV19 and TRBJ2-4, reads DGGITQSPKYLFRKEGQNVTLSCEQNLNHDAMYWYRQDPGQGLRLIYYSQIVNDFQKGDIAEGYSVSREKKESFPLTVTSAQKNPTAFYLCASHSLLAKNIQYFGAGTRLSVL.

The V gene is TRBV19, the J gene TRBJ1-2, with D unresolved. Trimming cost V 1 base and J 2 bases, with 8 bases left between them. CDR1 and CDR2 from the germline V gene are LNHDA and SQIVND (reference sequence). This CDR3 spans 14 amino acids. The DNA of the CDR3 is TGTGCCAGTAGTATAGGTTCAGGAAACTATGGCTACACCTTC. This translates into CASSIGSGNYGYTF. Full variable domain (remainder filled in from reference TRBV19 and TRBJ1-2): DGGITQSPKYLFRKEGQNVTLSCEQNLNHDAMYWYRQDPGQGLRLIYYSQIVNDFQKGDIAEGYSVSREKKESFPLTVTSAQKNPTAFYLCASSIGSGNYGYTFGSGTRLTVV.

The CDR3 here is CASSKPLSEYEQYF. Here the CDR3 DNA reads TGCGCCAGCAGTAAACCGTTATCGGAGTACGAGCAGTACTTC. The V and J genes are TRBV23-1 and TRBJ2-7, with D uncertain. TRBV23-1 is an ORF; its function is uncertain. The CDR3 has 14 residues. The V end was cut by 5 bases, the J end by 4 bases, with 15 bases between.

The CDR3, as DNA: TGTGCCAGCAGCCCATGGGCAGATACGCAGTATTTT. This encodes CASSPWADTQYF. The chain couples TRBV7-3 to TRBJ2-3; no clear D gene. The CDR3 extends over 12 amino acids. Germline lookup yields CDR1 SGHTA and CDR2 FQGTGA. Between the trimmed V and J ends, which lost 5 bases and 4 bases, there was a span of 7 bases.

The chain uses TRBV13 and TRBJ1-4; no reliable D call. The germline V gene encodes CDR1 PRHDT and CDR2 FYEKMQ (reference sequence). The CDR3 sequence is 14 residues long. V was clipped by 5 bases and J by 0 bases, with 7 bases between them. As DNA, the CDR3 is TGTGCCAGCAGCAGGACTGCAACTAATGAAAAACTGTTTTTT. Residues: CASSRTATNEKLFF.

J is TRBJ1-5 and V is TRBV7-2; D remains ambiguous. In germline, CDR1 is SGHTA, CDR2 FQGNSA. Trimming pared 1 base from V and 2 bases from J, leaving 12 bases between. There are 16 residues in the CDR3. Written as DNA, the CDR3 is TGTGCCAGCAGCTTAGAATGGGTAGGCCGCAATCAGCCCCAGCATTTT. This gives the protein CASSLEWVGRNQPQHF.

V usage is TRBV12-1 and J usage is TRBJ2-1; the table's TRBD1 call for D was not verified on the DNA. TRBV12-1 is deemed a pseudogene. The CDR3 loop spans 14 amino acids. The CDR3 DNA reads as TGTGCCAGCATTATAGGGGGAAGAAACAATGAGCAGTTCTTC. It specifies CASIIGGRNNEQFF.

The V gene is TRBV10-3, the J gene TRBJ1-2; D is unresolved. The CDR3 extends over 13 amino acids. In germline, CDR1 is ENHRY, CDR2 SYGVKD. V lost 2 bases, J lost 0 bases, and 4 bases lay in between. This chain's CDR3 is CAISEDSNYGYTF. CDR3 nucleotide sequence: TGTGCCATCAGTGAGGATTCTAACTATGGCTACACCTTC.

The chain couples TRBV9 to TRBJ1-3; 9 bases fit TRBD1. The CDR3 has 18 amino acids. Germline V gene lookup returns CDR1 SGDLS and CDR2 YYNGEE. V trimming: 1 base; J trimming: 2 bases; junction bases outside the gene matches: 10. The CDR3 region is CASSVSPVGQGTGNTIYF. CDR3 in DNA: TGTGCCAGCAGCGTATCCCCCGTAGGACAGGGGACTGGAAACACCATATATTTT.

This clone was seen only once. The chain links TRBV28 to TRBJ2-1; 9 nucleotides match TRBD2. With V trimmed by 8 bases and J by 3 bases, 11 bases remained unmatched. Germline values: CDR1 MDHEN, CDR2 SYDVKM. CDR3 length: 16 amino acids. For the CDR3, the DNA is TGTGCCAGCCCACCCCAGCGGGGGGACTACTACAATGAGCAGTTCTTC. Amino acid sequence: CASPPQRGDYYNEQFF.

The rearrangement links TRBV24-1 to TRBJ1-1; 9 bases line up with TRBD1. CDR1 is KGHDR and CDR2 is SFDVKD in the germline V gene. The J segment lost 5 bases and the V segment lost 1 base, leaving 16 bases of the junction unmatched. This CDR3 has 19 residues. Written as DNA, the CDR3 is TGTGCCACCAGTGATTTCACCGACAGGGGGATTGGGTGCACAACTGAAGCTTTCTTT. This encodes CATSDFTDRGIGCTTEAFF.

The chain has TRBV29-1 and TRBJ2-1; tentatively, D is TRBD1 or TRBD2 (5 bases each). CDR3 length equals 12 residues. V was cut by 5 bases and J by 14 bases, with 19 bases left in between. Germline CDR1 is SQVTM and CDR2 is ANQGSEA. CDR3 region: CSVPRDGPREFF. The DNA for the CDR3 is TGCAGCGTTCCCCGGGACGGACCGAGAGAGTTCTTC.

The chain joins TRBV5-5 to TRBJ2-7; the match to TRBD1 covers 10 bases. This CDR3 region has 15 residues. V lost 0 bases to trimming and J lost 2 bases; unmatched junction nucleotides: 2. CDR1 and CDR2 from the germline V gene are SGHKS and YYEKEE (reference sequence). CDR3: CASSLADRGTYEQYF. As DNA, the CDR3 is TGTGCCAGCAGCTTGGCGGACAGGGGGACCTACGAGCAGTACTTC.

This clone was recorded only once. The chain couples TRBV21-1 to TRBJ1-2; the table's D call, TRBD1, was not checked against the DNA. TRBV21-1 is designated a pseudogene. CDR3 length: 14 residues. The CDR3 DNA follows: TGTGCCAGCAGCAATTCCGGGACAGGGGCCGGCTACACCTTC. Amino acid sequence: CASSNSGTGAGYTF.

V and J are TRBV28 and TRBJ2-7; 7 bases agree with TRBD1. From germline, CDR1 is MDHEN and CDR2 SYDVKM. Trimming took 6 bases from V and 7 from J; bases not matched to a gene: 15. The CDR3 is 15 amino acids. DNA of the CDR3: TGTGCCAGCAGGTCCCCGGGACAGACGATTAGAGAGCAGTACTTC. Its translation: CASRSPGQTIREQYF. The full variable domain, in which reference TRBV28 and TRBJ2-7 provide the parts outside the CDR3, is DVKVTQSSRYLVKRTGEKVFLECVQDMDHENMFWYRQDPGLGLRLIYFSYDVKMKEKGDIPEGYSVSREKKERFSLILESASTNQTSMYLCASRSPGQTIREQYFGPGTRLTVT.